The present T cell receptor beta chain was sequenced within a study of cytomegalovirus exposure and HLA in healthy donors. The germline V and J ends were trimmed by 0 bases and 5 bases, with 12 bases remaining between them. Per the germline V gene, CDR1 is SGDLS and CDR2 is YYNGEE. The CDR3 consists of 15 residues. The study ran its PCR with 60 Vbeta and 13 Jbeta primers. Original methodology: Later analysis identified around 85 million unique TCR beta chains, about 10 million shared. Sequenced by immunoSEQ multiplex PCR; TCRdb stores in-frame clones only, minus some. D and trimming come from the DNA, and the V and J calls and clone size come from that table. The sample holds around 200,000 clones; around 70% are singletons and the top ten take around 3%.

This clonotype was obtained from a man aged 40-49 years in good health and CMV-seropositive. The V gene is TRBV9, the J gene TRBJ2-1; weak D call: TRBD2 (5 bases). Sequences were obtained from PBMCs. CDR3 region: CASSVGSFGDNEQFF. The CDR3 nucleotides read TGTGCCAGCAGCGTAGGGTCTTTCGGGGACAATGAGCAGTTCTTC.